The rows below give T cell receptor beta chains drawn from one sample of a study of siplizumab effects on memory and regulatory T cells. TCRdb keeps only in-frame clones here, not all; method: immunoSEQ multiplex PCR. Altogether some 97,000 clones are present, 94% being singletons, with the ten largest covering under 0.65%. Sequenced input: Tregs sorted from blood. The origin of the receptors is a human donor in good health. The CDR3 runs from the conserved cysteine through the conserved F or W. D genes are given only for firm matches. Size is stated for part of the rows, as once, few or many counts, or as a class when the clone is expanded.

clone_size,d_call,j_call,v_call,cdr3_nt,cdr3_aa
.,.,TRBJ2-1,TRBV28,TGTGCCAGCAGTTTATCGCGGGGATTCTTTGACAATGAGCAGTTCTTC,CASSLSRGFFDNEQFF
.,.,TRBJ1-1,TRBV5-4,TGTGCCAGCAGCTTGGTCGGTCAACCTGAAGCTTTCTTT,CASSLVGQPEAFF
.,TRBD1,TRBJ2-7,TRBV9,TGTGCCAGCAGCCTTCGGACAGGGCCGTACGAGCAGTACTTC,CASSLRTGPYEQYF
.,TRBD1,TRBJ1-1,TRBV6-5,TGTGCCAGCGGGACAGGGAACACTGAAGCTTTCTTT,CASGTGNTEAFF
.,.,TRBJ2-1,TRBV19,TGTGCCAGTAGTATCCCCTTGTATAGCGGTAACAATGAGCAGTTCTTC,CASSIPLYSGNNEQFF
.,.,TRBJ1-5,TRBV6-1,TGTGCCAGCAGAGCTATCCTGGGAGGTCAGCCCCAGCATTTT,CASRAILGGQPQHF
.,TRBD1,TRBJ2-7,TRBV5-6,TGTGCCAGCAGCAAAAGACAGGGGGCGTCCTACGAGCAGTACTTC,CASSKRQGASYEQYF
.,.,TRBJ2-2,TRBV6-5,TGTGCCAGCAGAAGGACATCGAACACCGGGGAGCTGTTTTTT,CASRRTSNTGELFF
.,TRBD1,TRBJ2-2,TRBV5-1,TGCGCCAGCAGCGCGCAGGGGGCGCCGGGCACCGGGGAGCTGTTTTTT,CASSAQGAPGTGELFF
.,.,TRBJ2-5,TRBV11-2,TGTGCCAGCAGCTTAGATCGAATAGAGACCCAGTACTTC,CASSLDRIETQYF
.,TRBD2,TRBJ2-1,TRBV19,TGTGCCAGTAGAGTGAGCGGGAGGGGTGAGCAGTTCTTC,CASRVSGRGEQFF
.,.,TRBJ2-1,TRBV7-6,TGTGCCAGCAGTCGCAACCCGAGCAATGAGCAGTTCTTC,CASSRNPSNEQFF
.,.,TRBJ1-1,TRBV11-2,TGTGCCAGCAGCTTGGCGGACAGTTACACTGAAGCTTTCTTT,CASSLADSYTEAFF
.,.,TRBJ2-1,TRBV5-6,TGTGCCAGCAGCCCAGAGGTCCGGGTCAGCAATGAGCAGTTCTTC,CASSPEVRVSNEQFF
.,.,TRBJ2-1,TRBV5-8,TGTGCCAGCAGCTACGGACAGCTAACCTACAATGAGCAGTTCTTC,CASSYGQLTYNEQFF
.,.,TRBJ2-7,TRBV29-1,TGCAGCGTTGATTCTGGGGGGCTCTACGAGCAGTACTTC,CSVDSGGLYEQYF
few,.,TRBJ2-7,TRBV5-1,TGCGCCAGCAGCTTGGACCACCCCCCTTACGAGCAGTACTTC,CASSLDHPPYEQYF
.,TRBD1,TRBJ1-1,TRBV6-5,TGTGCCAGCAGTGACCATGGACAGGGGGCTTTTGCTTTCTTT,CASSDHGQGAFAFF
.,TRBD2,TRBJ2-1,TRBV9,TGTGCCAGCAGGCCGGGGGGTACAAACCTAGCGGGACACTACAATGAGCAGTTCTTC,CASRPGGTNLAGHYNEQFF
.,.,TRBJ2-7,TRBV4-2,TGTGCCAGCAGCCAAAGAAACTCCGGCGAGGGAAACTTCTACGAGCAGTACTTC,CASSQRNSGEGNFYEQYF
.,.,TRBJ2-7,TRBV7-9,TGTGCCAGCAGCTTAAGCAGCTACGAGCAGTACTTC,CASSLSSYEQYF
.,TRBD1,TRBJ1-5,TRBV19,TGTGCCAGTAGTCCTAGGGACAGGGTGCAGCCCCAGCATTTT,CASSPRDRVQPQHF
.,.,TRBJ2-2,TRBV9,TGTGCCAGCAGCGTAGGGTTTGGAGGGGGACAAACGAACACCGGGGAGCTGTTTTTT,CASSVGFGGGQTNTGELFF
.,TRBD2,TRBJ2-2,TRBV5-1,TGCGCCAGCTCACATCGTACGGGAGGGGACACCGGGGAGCTGTTTTTT,CASSHRTGGDTGELFF
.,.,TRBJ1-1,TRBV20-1,TGCAGTGCTAAGACGAGAGAAGCTTTCTTT,CSAKTREAFF
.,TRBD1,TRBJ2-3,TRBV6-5,TGTGCCAGCAGCCGGGGACAGGCCCCAGATACGCAGTATTTT,CASSRGQAPDTQYF
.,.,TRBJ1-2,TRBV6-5,TGTGCCAGCAGTTACTCGACCGGGAGAGGCTACACCTTC,CASSYSTGRGYTF
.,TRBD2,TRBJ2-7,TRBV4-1,TGCGCCAGCAGCCAAGATGTGAGGGAGGGCCCTCGGGAGCAGTACTTC,CASSQDVREGPREQYF
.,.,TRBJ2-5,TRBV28,TGTGCCAGCAGCCAAGGAGGCGCGGGGCAAGAGACCCAGTACTTC,CASSQGGAGQETQYF
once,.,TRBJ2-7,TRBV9,TGTGCCAGCAGCGTAGATCCGGGATTTGAGCAGTACTTC,CASSVDPGFEQYF
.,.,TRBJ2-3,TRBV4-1,TGCGCCAGCAGCCAAGGACGCTCTCTAGATACGCAGTATTTT,CASSQGRSLDTQYF
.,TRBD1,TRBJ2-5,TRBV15,TGTGCCACCAGGTCAAGAGGGACAGGGAAAGAGACCCAGTACTTC,CATRSRGTGKETQYF
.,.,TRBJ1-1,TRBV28,TGTGCCAGCAGTTTACGGGGGAGGAACACTGAAGCTTTCTTT,CASSLRGRNTEAFF
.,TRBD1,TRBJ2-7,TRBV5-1,TGCGCCAGCAGCTTGGCGGGACAGGGATACAACGAGCAGTACTTC,CASSLAGQGYNEQYF
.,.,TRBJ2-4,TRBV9,TGTGCCAGCAGCGTAGGAGGAGACAAAAACATTCAGTACTTC,CASSVGGDKNIQYF
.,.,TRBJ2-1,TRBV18,TGTGCCAGCTCACCACCTCGAGGGAGTAAGAATGAGCAGTTCTTC,CASSPPRGSKNEQFF
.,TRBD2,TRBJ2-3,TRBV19,TGTGCCAGTAGTAACGGTCGACTAGCGGGAGGGAAGGATACGCAGTATTTT,CASSNGRLAGGKDTQYF
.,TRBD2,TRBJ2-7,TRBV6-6,TGTGCCAGCAGTTACTCCGGCGGGAGGGCGGTCGAGCAGTACTTC,CASSYSGGRAVEQYF
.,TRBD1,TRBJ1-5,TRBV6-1,TGTGCCACCCAGGGGGCACTAAATCAGCCCCAGCATTTT,CATQGALNQPQHF
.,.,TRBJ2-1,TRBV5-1,TGCGCCAGCAGAGCAGGTAGTGAGCAGTTCTTC,CASRAGSEQFF
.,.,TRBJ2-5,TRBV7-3,TGTGCCAGCAGCTTGCTGGACCCCCGGTCCTCTACCCAGTACTTC,CASSLLDPRSSTQYF